What follows are 20 T cell receptor beta chains derived from one specimen sequenced in a study of blood T cell repertoires in COVID-19. Some clones are missing from TCRdb's copy, which holds only in-frame ones; the method was immunoSEQ multiplex PCR. The sample contains approximately 260,000 clones, 85% to 90% of which appear only once. Sequenced: peripheral blood. The receptors stem from a woman aged 40 to 49 who had recovered from COVID-19.

CDR3 DNA sequence: TGTGCCAGTAGGATCAGCGGGAGCCCTAGCACAGATACGCAGTATTTT. Amino acids: CASRISGSPSTDTQYF. The chain has TRBV19 and TRBJ2-3, with 8 positions matching TRBD2. CDR1 and CDR2 (germline): LNHDA, SQIVND (reference sequence). V was pared by 6 bases and J by 0 bases, with 8 bases of the junction left unmatched. CDR3 size: 16 residues.

V is TRBV6-6 and J is TRBJ1-1; D uncertain. Trimming took off 6 bases at V and 10 bases at J, with 12 bases between the two ends. Per germline, CDR1 MNHNY and CDR2 SVGAGI (reference sequence). The CDR3 runs 11 residues. The CDR3 sequence is CASRTDTRAFF. CDR3 DNA sequence: TGTGCCAGCAGAACCGACACTCGAGCTTTCTTT.

This chain links TRBV6-5 with TRBJ2-7; D possibly corresponds to TRBD1 (5 bases). CDR3 length: 14 amino acids. V lost 4 bases to trimming and J lost 7 bases, with 17 bases between them. The germline V gene encodes CDR1 MNHEY and CDR2 SVGAGI. CDR3 in DNA: TGTGCCAGCAGTTTGAGGACGACAGTAAGGGAGCAGTACTTC. Translation: CASSLRTTVREQYF.

This rearrangement joins TRBV5-1 to TRBJ2-3, with TRBD1 matching 8 bases. Germline V gives CDR1 SGHRS, CDR2 YFSETQ. The trim removed 1 base at V and 0 bases at J, leaving 10 bases unmatched. This CDR3 comprises 18 residues. This chain's CDR3 is CASSLWQGANPSTDTQYF. As DNA, the CDR3 is TGCGCCAGCAGCTTGTGGCAGGGGGCAAACCCTAGCACAGATACGCAGTATTTT.

The chain uses TRBV6-5 and TRBJ2-2; 8 nucleotides match TRBD2. Trimming cost V 5 bases and J 7 bases; bases outside gene matches: 6. The CDR3 is made up of 14 amino acids. Germline V CDR1 and CDR2: MNHEY, SVGAGI. CDR3 bases: TGTGCCAGCAGTCCGGGGGGGCAGGTCGGGGAGCTGTTTTTT. It codes for CASSPGGQVGELFF.

The CDR3 reads CASSVGLGANVLTF. DNA of the CDR3: TGTGCCAGTAGTGTAGGGCTCGGGGCCAACGTCCTGACTTTC. The chain couples TRBV19 to TRBJ2-6; the D is unclear. Germline V gene lookup returns CDR1 LNHDA and CDR2 SQIVND (reference sequence). The CDR3 totals 14 residues. The V gene lost 5 bases and the J gene lost 4 bases, with 9 bases spanning the gap.

This clone was observed once. The rearrangement links TRBV27 to TRBJ2-7, with a possible D match to TRBD2 (6 bases). The germline V and J ends were trimmed by 5 bases and 6 bases, with 17 bases remaining between them. The CDR3 is 14 residues long. The germline V gene encodes CDR1 MNHEY and CDR2 SMNVEV (reference sequence). CDR3 loop: CASSIFPGVGEQYF. The CDR3 DNA reads as TGTGCCAGCAGTATATTTCCGGGGGTGGGCGAGCAGTACTTC.

This chain connects TRBV18 to TRBJ1-2; TRBD1 agrees at 11 bases. Germline values: CDR1 KGHSH, CDR2 LQKENI. The length of the CDR3 is 19 residues. V was clipped by 3 bases and J by 2 bases; unmatched bases: 14. The chain's CDR3 is CASSPLGQGAYTGNYGYTF. For the CDR3, the DNA is TGTGCCAGCTCACCCTTAGGACAGGGGGCTTATACTGGGAACTATGGCTACACCTTC.

This clone was counted a few times. This chain links TRBV6-6 with TRBJ2-5, with 12 bases matching TRBD2. Germline CDR1 is MNHNY and CDR2 is SVGAGI (reference sequence). V shed 7 bases, J shed 2 bases, and the junction held 8 bases outside the gene matches. This CDR3 has 16 residues. The CDR3 coding sequence is TGTGCCAGCAACCAGCCGGGACTAGCGGGTCAAGAGACCCAGTACTTC. Translating gives CASNQPGLAGQETQYF.

V and J are TRBV19 and TRBJ1-2; 9 bases are a match to TRBD1. The CDR3 runs to 13 residues. The germline V gene has CDR1 LNHDA and CDR2 SQIVND (reference sequence). V shed 7 bases and J 8 bases; nucleotides not matched to a gene: 8. CDR3: CASKGGQGRGYTF. CDR3 DNA: TGTGCCAGTAAGGGGGGACAGGGAAGAGGCTACACCTTC.

V is TRBV28 and J is TRBJ2-3; TRBD2 agrees at 8 bases. Germline CDR1 and CDR2: MDHEN and SYDVKM. Trimming cost V 7 bases and J 10 bases; bases outside gene matches: 10. The CDR3 is 13 amino acids. DNA of the CDR3: TGTGCCAGCACTAATCCGGGACTAGGAGCGCAGTATTTT. This codes for CASTNPGLGAQYF. The whole variable domain, remainder taken from reference TRBV28 and TRBJ2-3, is DVKVTQSSRYLVKRTGEKVFLECVQDMDHENMFWYRQDPGLGLRLIYFSYDVKMKEKGDIPEGYSVSREKKERFSLILESASTNQTSMYLCASTNPGLGAQYFGPGTRLTVL.

The chain is built from TRBV28 and TRBJ1-1; D may be TRBD1 (5 bases). V shed 5 bases and J shed 7 bases, with 11 bases lying between them. Germline V gene lookup returns CDR1 MDHEN and CDR2 SYDVKM. There are 12 residues in the CDR3. As DNA, the CDR3 is TGTGCCAGCAGTCCCGGACACCTTGAAGCTTTCTTT. Translating gives CASSPGHLEAFF.

The chain uses TRBV5-5 and TRBJ2-1, with D tentatively TRBD2 (5 bases). CDR3 length: 17 amino acids. CDR1 is SGHKS, CDR2 YYEKEE, per germline (reference sequence). Between the trimmed V and J ends, which lost 2 bases and 2 bases, there was a span of 17 bases. The CDR3 bases are TGTGCCAGCAGCTTTTTTCATTGGGAGTTGACCTACAATGAGCAGTTCTTC. Protein: CASSFFHWELTYNEQFF.

V and J are TRBV10-3 and TRBJ1-1, with D possibly matching TRBD1 (6 bases). CDR3 length: 13 amino acids. Germline CDR1 reads ENHRY; CDR2 reads SYGVKD. V was shortened by 9 bases and J by 0 bases, with 11 bases between the two germline ends. The CDR3 loop reads CAMNDRMNTEAFF. The CDR3 DNA sequence: TGTGCCATGAATGACAGGATGAACACTGAAGCTTTCTTT.

The chain couples TRBV7-9 to TRBJ2-2; possibly TRBD1 for D (6 bases). CDR1 is SEHNR, CDR2 FQNEAQ, per germline (reference sequence). The CDR3 is 14 residues long. V dropped 6 bases and J dropped 6 bases, with 14 bases sitting between them. CDR3 region: CASRQTTGPGELFF. CDR3 coding DNA: TGTGCCAGCAGGCAAACGACAGGTCCCGGGGAGCTGTTTTTT.

The J gene is TRBJ2-1, the V gene TRBV28; a weak D match, TRBD2 (6 bases). Germline values: CDR1 MDHEN, CDR2 SYDVKM. The V end was cut by 3 bases, the J end by 0 bases, with 9 bases between. This CDR3 region has 15 residues. CDR3 DNA sequence: TGTGCCAGCAGTTTTGGCGGGAACTCCTACAATGAGCAGTTCTTC. Protein: CASSFGGNSYNEQFF.

V is TRBV10-3 and J is TRBJ2-5; D may be TRBD2 (6 bases). The germline V and J ends were trimmed by 6 bases and 0 bases, with 11 bases remaining between them. Germline CDR1 reads ENHRY; CDR2 reads SYGVKD. CDR3 length: 14 amino acids. This chain's CDR3 is CAISPGLNQETQYF. The CDR3, as DNA: TGTGCCATCAGCCCGGGACTGAACCAAGAGACCCAGTACTTC.

The chain links TRBV19 to TRBJ1-2; D is perhaps TRBD1 (6 bases). The ends were cut back, 8 bases at V and 2 bases at J, with 15 bases in the middle. This CDR3 has 14 residues. In germline, CDR1 is LNHDA, CDR2 SQIVND (reference sequence). Here the CDR3 DNA reads TGTGCCAGTGGCCCTGTAGGGGGAAACTATGGCTACACCTTC. Residues: CASGPVGGNYGYTF.

The rearrangement links TRBV19 to TRBJ2-6; D is unclear. The V end was cut by 1 base, the J end by 0 bases, with 4 bases between. The germline CDR1 and CDR2 sequences are LNHDA and SQIVND (reference sequence). The CDR3 spans 15 residues. CDR3 region: CASSIGSSGANVLTF. CDR3 in DNA: TGTGCCAGTAGTATAGGCAGCTCTGGGGCCAACGTCCTGACTTTC.

This chain links TRBV11-2 with TRBJ2-7; possibly TRBD1 for D (6 bases). The germline V gene encodes CDR1 SGHAT and CDR2 FQNNGV. V lost 5 bases to trimming and J lost 6 bases, with 20 bases between them. This CDR3 has 15 residues. The CDR3 nucleotides read TGTGCCAGCAGCAACAGGGTCGGCGGGCTATCCGAGCAGTACGTC. Translation gives CASSNRVGGLSEQYV.